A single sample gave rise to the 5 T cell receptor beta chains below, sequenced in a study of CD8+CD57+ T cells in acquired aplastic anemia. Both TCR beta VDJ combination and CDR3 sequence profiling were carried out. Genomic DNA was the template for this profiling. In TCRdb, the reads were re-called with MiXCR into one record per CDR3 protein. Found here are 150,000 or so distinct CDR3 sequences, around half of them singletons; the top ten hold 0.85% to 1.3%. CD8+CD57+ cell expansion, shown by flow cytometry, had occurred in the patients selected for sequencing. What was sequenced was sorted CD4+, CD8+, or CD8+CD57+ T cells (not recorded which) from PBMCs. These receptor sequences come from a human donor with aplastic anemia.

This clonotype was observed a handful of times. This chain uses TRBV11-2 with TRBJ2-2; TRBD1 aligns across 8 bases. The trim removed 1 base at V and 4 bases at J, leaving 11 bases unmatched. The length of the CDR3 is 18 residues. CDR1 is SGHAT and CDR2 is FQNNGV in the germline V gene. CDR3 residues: CASSLGTGIPEGTGELFF. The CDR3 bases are TGTGCCAGCAGCTTAGGGACAGGGATACCCGAGGGCACCGGGGAGCTGTTTTTT.

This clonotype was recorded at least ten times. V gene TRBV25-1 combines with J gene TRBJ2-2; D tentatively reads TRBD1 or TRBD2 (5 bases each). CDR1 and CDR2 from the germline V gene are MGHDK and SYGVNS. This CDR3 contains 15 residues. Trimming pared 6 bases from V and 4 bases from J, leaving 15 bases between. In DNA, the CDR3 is TGTGCCAGCAGGGCTCCGAGGGGCGTCACCGGGGAGCTGTTTTTT. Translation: CASRAPRGVTGELFF.

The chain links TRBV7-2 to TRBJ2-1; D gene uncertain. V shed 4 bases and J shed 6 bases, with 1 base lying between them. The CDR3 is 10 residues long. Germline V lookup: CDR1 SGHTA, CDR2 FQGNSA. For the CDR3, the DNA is TGTGCCAGCAGCTCCAATGAGCAGTTCTTC. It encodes CASSSNEQFF.

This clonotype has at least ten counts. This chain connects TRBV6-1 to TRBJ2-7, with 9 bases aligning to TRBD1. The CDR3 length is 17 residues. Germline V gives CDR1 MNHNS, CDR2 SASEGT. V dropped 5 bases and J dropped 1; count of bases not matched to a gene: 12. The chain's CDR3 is CASSQESGTGSSYEQYF. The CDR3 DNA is TGTGCCAGCAGTCAAGAGTCCGGGACAGGGTCATCCTACGAGCAGTACTTC.

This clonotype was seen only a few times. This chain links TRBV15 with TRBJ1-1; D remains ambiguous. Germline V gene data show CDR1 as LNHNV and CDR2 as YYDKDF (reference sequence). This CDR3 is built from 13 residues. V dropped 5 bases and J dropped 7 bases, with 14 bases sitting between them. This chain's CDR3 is CATSFGGSFEAFF. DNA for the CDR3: TGTGCCACCAGCTTTGGAGGGAGCTTTGAAGCTTTCTTT.